Presented here are 3 T cell receptor beta chains from one specimen sequenced in a study of cytomegalovirus exposure and HLA in healthy donors. Amplification used 60 Vbeta primers and 13 Jbeta primers. This table comes from immunoSEQ multiplex PCR, and its TCRdb copy is limited to in-frame clones, with some not included. The data hold about 110,000 clones, with approximately 86% observed a single time. The sequenced material came from PBMCs. The receptors originated from a man aged 35 to 55 in good health and CMV-seronegative.

The chain combines TRBV19 with TRBJ1-5; a weak D match, TRBD1 (5 bases). The V gene lost 6 bases and the J gene lost 1 base, with 13 bases spanning the gap. CDR1 and CDR2 from the germline V gene are LNHDA and SQIVND (reference sequence). CDR3 length: 15 amino acids. The CDR3 region has the DNA TGTGCCAGTAGGATCGACAGAAGGAGCAATCAGCCCCAGCATTTT. Residues: CASRIDRRSNQPQHF. The complete variable domain, with remaining parts taken from reference TRBV19 and TRBJ1-5, reads DGGITQSPKYLFRKEGQNVTLSCEQNLNHDAMYWYRQDPGQGLRLIYYSQIVNDFQKGDIAEGYSVSREKKESFPLTVTSAQKNPTAFYLCASRIDRRSNQPQHFGDGTRLSIL.

This clone was recorded once. The chain recombines TRBV27 with TRBJ1-6; the match to TRBD1 covers 8 bases. CDR1 and CDR2 from the germline V gene are MNHEY and SMNVEV (reference sequence). The CDR3 sequence is 13 residues long. Trimming removed 4 bases from V and 13 bases from J; junction bases left unmatched: 6. CDR3 DNA sequence: TGTGCCAGCAGTTCGCGGACAGGGTATCCCCTCCACTTT. Translating gives CASSSRTGYPLHF.

The rearrangement links TRBV6-6 to TRBJ2-2, with 7 bases aligning to TRBD1. From germline, CDR1 is MNHNY and CDR2 SVGAGI (reference sequence). V dropped 6 bases and J dropped 3; count of bases not matched to a gene: 7. The CDR3 is made up of 15 amino acids. This chain's CDR3 is CASSLPDRYTGELFF. Written as DNA, the CDR3 is TGTGCCAGCAGCCTTCCGGACAGGTACACCGGGGAGCTGTTTTTT.